Shown below are 11 T cell receptor beta chains from a single sample sequenced in a study of PD-1 blockade in classical Hodgkin lymphoma. Noted time point: cycle 4 day 1 (C4D1), after 5 to 7 weeks of nivolumab. Relapse was seen in all patients after autologous stem cell transplantation, and brentuximab vedotin exposure was variable. Only in-frame clones appear in the TCRdb table, and some are missing; sequencing was by immunoSEQ multiplex PCR. Of some 86,000 clones in the sample, about nine tenths were seen once. Sequenced here: peripheral blood mononuclear cells (PBMCs), sampled before the fourth cycle of nivolumab. Source of these receptors: a human donor with classical Hodgkin lymphoma.

This clone was recorded a few times. The chain is built from TRBV28 and TRBJ1-5; D is possibly TRBD1 (5 bases). The ends were cut back, 10 bases at V and 10 bases at J, with 20 bases in the middle. The germline V gene encodes CDR1 MDHEN and CDR2 SYDVKM. The CDR3 sequence is 13 residues long. CDR3 residues: CATGSPRRGPQHF. DNA for the CDR3: TGTGCCACCGGATCCCCGAGGAGGGGCCCCCAGCATTTT.

This chain joins TRBV28 and TRBJ2-1; the D gene is possibly TRBD2 (6 bases). Between the trimmed V and J ends, which lost 2 bases and 7 bases, there was a span of 24 bases. CDR1 is MDHEN, CDR2 SYDVKM, per germline. This CDR3 spans 18 amino acids. CDR3 bases: TGTGCCAGCAGTTTAAAGGCCTTAGGGCTAGCGAGAGAAAATGAGCAGTTCTTC. The encoded protein is CASSLKALGLARENEQFF. The full variable domain, its missing parts supplied by reference TRBV28 and TRBJ2-1, is DVKVTQSSRYLVKRTGEKVFLECVQDMDHENMFWYRQDPGLGLRLIYFSYDVKMKEKGDIPEGYSVSREKKERFSLILESASTNQTSMYLCASSLKALGLARENEQFFGPGTRLTVL.

The chain uses TRBV5-8 and TRBJ1-2; unclear D gene. The CDR3 extends over 13 amino acids. Per germline, CDR1 SGHTS and CDR2 YDEGEE. Trimming cost V 7 bases and J 4 bases, with 14 bases left between them. The CDR3 sequence: CASPPRRSYGYTF. The DNA for the CDR3 is TGTGCCAGCCCCCCACGCAGGAGCTATGGCTACACCTTC. The full variable domain, rest sourced from reference TRBV5-8 and TRBJ1-2, is EAGVTQSPTHLIKTRGQQATLRCSPISGHTSVYWYQQALGLGLQFLLWYDEGEERNRGNFPPRFSGRQFPNYSSELNVNALELEDSALYLCASPPRRSYGYTFGSGTRLTVV.

The genes are TRBV5-5 and TRBJ1-6; 9 bases fit TRBD1. Germline lookup yields CDR1 SGHKS and CDR2 YYEKEE (reference sequence). CDR3 length: 15 residues. J gave up 7 bases and V 2 bases, and 4 bases lay outside the gene matches. CDR3 protein: CASSFDRGRNSPLHF. The CDR3 DNA reads TGTGCCAGCAGCTTTGACAGGGGGAGAAATTCACCCCTCCACTTT.

V is TRBV30 and J is TRBJ2-7; TRBD2 might be the D (5 bases). CDR3 length: 11 amino acids. Germline V gene lookup returns CDR1 GTSNPN and CDR2 SVGIG (reference sequence). V lost 1 base and J 5 bases, leaving 6 bases between the germline ends. In nucleotides, the CDR3 is TGTGCCTGGAGTGCGAGGGACGAGCAGTACTTC. Amino acid sequence: CAWSARDEQYF.

This clone was seen a single time. This chain joins TRBV27 and TRBJ2-5; D is uncertain. The J call is in doubt because the DNA end fits TRBJ2-7 better. CDR1 and CDR2 from the germline V gene are MNHEY and SMNVEV (reference sequence). The length of the CDR3 is 16 residues. Written as DNA, the CDR3 is TGTGCCAGCAGTTCCCCCCCCAGCGCCAGCTCCTACGAGCAGTACTTC. It codes for CASSSPPSASSYEQYF.

The chain combines TRBV30 with TRBJ2-3, with TRBD2 as a possible D gene (7 bases). V shed 6 bases and J shed 2 bases, with 15 bases lying between them. Germline loops: CDR1 GTSNPN, CDR2 SVGIG (reference sequence). The CDR3 runs to 14 residues. The CDR3 here is CACRGGAVTDTQYF. The CDR3, as DNA: TGTGCCTGTAGGGGGGGGGCCGTCACAGATACGCAGTATTTT.

The chain is built from TRBV4-3 and TRBJ1-4, with 7 bases identical to TRBD1. The germline V gene encodes CDR1 LGHNA and CDR2 YSLEER. Losses at the gene ends were 0 bases for V and 1 base for J; bases not matched to a gene: 11. The CDR3 contains 19 residues. The CDR3 reads CASSQDLPGGEVTNEKLFF. The CDR3 bases are TGCGCCAGCAGCCAAGATCTTCCAGGGGGGGAAGTAACTAATGAAAAACTGTTTTTT.

This rearrangement joins TRBV5-1 to TRBJ2-7; the D gene could be TRBD1 or TRBD2 (5 bases each). The V end was cut by 0 bases, the J end by 11 bases, with 9 bases between. Germline V gene data show CDR1 as SGHRS and CDR2 as YFSETQ. The CDR3 is 11 residues long. CDR3 sequence reads: CASSLGGREYF. The CDR3 nucleotides read TGCGCCAGCAGCTTGGGGGGACGGGAGTACTTC.

The chain is built from TRBV4-3 and TRBJ1-2; TRBD1 agrees at 9 bases. The junction had 14 bases not matched to a gene; V was cut back by 5 bases and J by 4 bases. CDR3 length equals 17 residues. Germline CDR1 is LGHNA and CDR2 is YSLEER. The CDR3 spells CASSASGTGRPFYGYTF. The CDR3 DNA reads as TGCGCCAGCAGCGCCTCCGGGACAGGGCGCCCCTTCTATGGCTACACCTTC.

The chain links TRBV2 to TRBJ1-1; 7 bases align to TRBD1. There are 15 residues in the CDR3. After removal of 10 bases from V and 1 base from J, the junction contained 12 bases not matched to a gene. Germline assignment: CDR1 SNHLY and CDR2 FYNNEI. Written as DNA, the CDR3 is TGTGCCACCCCCCTTCGGACAGGAGGGAACACTGAAGCTTTCTTT. Its protein product is CATPLRTGGNTEAFF.